This note documents a single T cell receptor (beta chain) sequence. The CDR3 is made up of 16 amino acids. The data stem from a study of blood T cell repertoires in COVID-19. Measured with immunoSEQ multiplex PCR; TCRdb has only the in-frame clones, and not every one. The sample includes about 330,000 clones, about 90% of them seen just once. This clonotype was obtained from a young man who had recovered from COVID-19. The rearrangement links TRBV21-1 to TRBJ1-5; TRBD1, as called in the table, went unchecked against the DNA. TRBV21-1 is given as a pseudogene. The sample taken for sequencing was PBMCs or T cells enriched from blood (not recorded which). The CDR3, as DNA: TGTGCCAGCAGCAGACAGGGGGCGCAAGGCAATCAGCCCCAGCATTTT. This encodes CASSRQGAQGNQPQHF.